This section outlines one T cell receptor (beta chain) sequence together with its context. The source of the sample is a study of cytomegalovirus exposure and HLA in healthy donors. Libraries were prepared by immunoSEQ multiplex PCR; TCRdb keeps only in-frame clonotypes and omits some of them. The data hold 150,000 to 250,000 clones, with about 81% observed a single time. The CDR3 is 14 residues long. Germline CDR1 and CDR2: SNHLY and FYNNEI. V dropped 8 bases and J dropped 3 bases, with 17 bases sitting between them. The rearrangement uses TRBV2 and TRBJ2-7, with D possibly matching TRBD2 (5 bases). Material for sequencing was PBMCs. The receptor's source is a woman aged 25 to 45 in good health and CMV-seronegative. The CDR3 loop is CASRGRRAGYEQYF. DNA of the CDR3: TGTGCCAGCCGCGGACGGCGGGCTGGCTACGAGCAGTACTTC.